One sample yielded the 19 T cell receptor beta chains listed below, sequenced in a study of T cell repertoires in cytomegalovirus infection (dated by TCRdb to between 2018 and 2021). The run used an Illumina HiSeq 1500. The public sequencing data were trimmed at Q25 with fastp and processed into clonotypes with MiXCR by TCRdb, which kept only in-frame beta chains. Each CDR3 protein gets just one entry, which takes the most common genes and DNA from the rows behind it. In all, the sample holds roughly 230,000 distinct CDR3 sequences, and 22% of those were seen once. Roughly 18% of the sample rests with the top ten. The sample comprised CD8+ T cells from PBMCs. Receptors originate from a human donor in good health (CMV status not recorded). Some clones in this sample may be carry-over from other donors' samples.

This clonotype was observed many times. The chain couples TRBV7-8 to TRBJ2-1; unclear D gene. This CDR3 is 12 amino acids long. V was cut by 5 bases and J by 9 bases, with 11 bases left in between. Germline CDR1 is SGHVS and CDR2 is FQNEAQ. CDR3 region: CASSEGPGEQFF. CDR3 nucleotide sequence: TGTGCCAGCAGCGAAGGGCCTGGTGAGCAGTTCTTC.

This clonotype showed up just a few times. The chain's CDR3 is CASSLTGGPSYEQYF. The CDR3 nucleotides read TGCGCCAGCAGCCTGACAGGGGGACCCTCCTACGAGCAGTACTTC. The chain couples TRBV5-1 to TRBJ2-7, with 9 bases lining up with TRBD1. Trimming took 4 bases from V and 0 from J; bases not matched to a gene: 5. Germline V CDR1 and CDR2: SGHRS, YFSETQ. The CDR3 is 15 residues long.

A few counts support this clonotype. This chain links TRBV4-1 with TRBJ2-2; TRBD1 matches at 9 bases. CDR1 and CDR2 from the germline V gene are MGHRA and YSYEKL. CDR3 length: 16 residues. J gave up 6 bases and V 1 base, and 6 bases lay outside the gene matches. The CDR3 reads CASSQAPGQGSGELFF. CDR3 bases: TGCGCCAGCAGCCAAGCCCCGGGACAGGGCTCCGGGGAGCTGTTTTTT.

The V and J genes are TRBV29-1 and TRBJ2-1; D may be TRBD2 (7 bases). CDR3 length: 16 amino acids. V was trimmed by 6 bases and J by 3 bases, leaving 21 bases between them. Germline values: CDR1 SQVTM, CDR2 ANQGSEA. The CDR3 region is CSVGGLQGQDYNEQFF. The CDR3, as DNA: TGCAGCGTCGGGGGGTTACAGGGTCAGGACTACAATGAGCAGTTCTTC.

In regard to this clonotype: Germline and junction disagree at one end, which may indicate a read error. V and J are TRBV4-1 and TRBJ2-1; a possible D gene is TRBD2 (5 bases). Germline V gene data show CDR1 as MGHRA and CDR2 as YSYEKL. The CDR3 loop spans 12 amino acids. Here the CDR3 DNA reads TGCGCCAGCAGCCAAATTCCCGGGGAGCTGTTCTTC. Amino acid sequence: CASSQIPGELFF.

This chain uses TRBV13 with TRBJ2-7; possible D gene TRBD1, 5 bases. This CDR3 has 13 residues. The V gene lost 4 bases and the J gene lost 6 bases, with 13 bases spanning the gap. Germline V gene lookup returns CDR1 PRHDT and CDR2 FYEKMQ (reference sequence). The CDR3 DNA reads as TGTGCCAGCAGCTCCCGACAGAGAGGCGAGCAGTACTTC. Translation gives CASSSRQRGEQYF.

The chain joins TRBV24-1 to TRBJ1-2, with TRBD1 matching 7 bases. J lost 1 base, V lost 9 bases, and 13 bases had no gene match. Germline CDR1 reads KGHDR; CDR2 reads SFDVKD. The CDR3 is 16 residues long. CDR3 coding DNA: TGTGCCACCGCTCCAGGACAGGCCCTGATTAACTATGGCTACACCTTC. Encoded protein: CATAPGQALINYGYTF.

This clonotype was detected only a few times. CDR3 in amino acids: CSARRGRGEQFF. The CDR3 DNA sequence: TGCAGTGCCCGCAGGGGGCGAGGTGAGCAGTTCTTC. The chain joins TRBV20-1 to TRBJ2-1, with TRBD1 matching over 8 bases. Germline-derived CDR1 and CDR2 are DFQATT and SNEGSKA (reference sequence). V gave up 6 bases and J gave up 9 bases; unmatched junction bases: 7. The CDR3 spans 12 residues.

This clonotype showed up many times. This CDR3 is CASSSLLDRGTEAFF. CDR3 sequence (DNA): TGTGCCAGCAGTTCACTATTGGACAGGGGGACTGAAGCTTTCTTT. This chain links TRBV28 with TRBJ1-1, with 10 bases matching TRBD1. Germline V gene lookup returns CDR1 MDHEN and CDR2 SYDVKM. The CDR3 has 15 amino acids. V lost 4 bases, J lost 5 bases, and 7 bases stayed unmatched.

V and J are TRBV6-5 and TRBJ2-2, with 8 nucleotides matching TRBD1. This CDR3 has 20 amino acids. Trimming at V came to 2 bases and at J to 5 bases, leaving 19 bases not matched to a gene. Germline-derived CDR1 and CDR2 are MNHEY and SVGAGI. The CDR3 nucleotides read TGTGCCAGCAGTTACCACACCCGGGACAGGTACCCTCAATTGACCGGGGAGCTGTTTTTT. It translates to CASSYHTRDRYPQLTGELFF.

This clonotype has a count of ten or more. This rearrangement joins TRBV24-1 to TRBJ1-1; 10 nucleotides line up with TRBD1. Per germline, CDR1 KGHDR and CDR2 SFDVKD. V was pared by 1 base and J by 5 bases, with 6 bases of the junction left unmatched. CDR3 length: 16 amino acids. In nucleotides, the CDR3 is TGTGCCACCAGTGATTTCATCGGGACAGGGGAAACTGAAGCTTTCTTT. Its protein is CATSDFIGTGETEAFF.

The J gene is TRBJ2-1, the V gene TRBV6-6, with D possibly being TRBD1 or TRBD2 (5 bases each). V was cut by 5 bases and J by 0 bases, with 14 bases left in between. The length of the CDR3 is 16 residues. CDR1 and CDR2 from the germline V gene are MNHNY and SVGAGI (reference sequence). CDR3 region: CASSGDPDSSYNEQFF. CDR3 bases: TGTGCCAGCAGTGGGGACCCGGACTCCTCCTACAATGAGCAGTTCTTC.

The DNA of the CDR3 is TGCGCCAGCAGCCTTCTAGAAAGCGGGGTCTACGAGCAGTACTTC. Protein sequence: CASSLLESGVYEQYF. The V call is TRBV4-1, the J call TRBJ2-7, with 7 bases aligning to TRBD2. Germline loops: CDR1 MGHRA, CDR2 YSYEKL. With V trimmed by 4 bases and J by 3 bases, 9 bases remained unmatched. This CDR3 is built from 15 residues.

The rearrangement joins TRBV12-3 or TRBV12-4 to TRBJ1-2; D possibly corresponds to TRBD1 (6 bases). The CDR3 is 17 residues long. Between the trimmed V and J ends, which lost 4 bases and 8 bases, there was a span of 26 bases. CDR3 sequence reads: CASSSPGQLWGDGGYTF. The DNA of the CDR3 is TGTGCCAGCAGTTCCCCAGGACAGTTATGGGGTGATGGAGGCTACACCTTC.

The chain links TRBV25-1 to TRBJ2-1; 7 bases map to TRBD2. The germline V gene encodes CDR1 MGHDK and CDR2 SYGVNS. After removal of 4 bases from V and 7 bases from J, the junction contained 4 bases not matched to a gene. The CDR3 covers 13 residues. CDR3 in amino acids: CASSAGRGNEQFF. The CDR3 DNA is TGTGCCAGCAGTGCGGGGAGGGGAAATGAGCAGTTCTTC. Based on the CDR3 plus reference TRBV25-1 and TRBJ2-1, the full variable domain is EADIYQTPRYLVIGTGKKITLECSQTMGHDKMYWYQQDPGMELHLIHYSYGVNSTEKGDLSSESTVSRIRTEHFPLTLESARPSHTSQYLCASSAGRGNEQFFGPGTRLTVL.

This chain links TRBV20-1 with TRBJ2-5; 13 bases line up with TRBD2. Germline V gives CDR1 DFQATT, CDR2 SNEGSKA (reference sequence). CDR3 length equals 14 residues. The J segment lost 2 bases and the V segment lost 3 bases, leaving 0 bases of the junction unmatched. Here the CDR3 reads CSARGLAGQETQYF. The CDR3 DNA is TGCAGTGCTAGGGGACTAGCGGGACAAGAGACCCAGTACTTC.

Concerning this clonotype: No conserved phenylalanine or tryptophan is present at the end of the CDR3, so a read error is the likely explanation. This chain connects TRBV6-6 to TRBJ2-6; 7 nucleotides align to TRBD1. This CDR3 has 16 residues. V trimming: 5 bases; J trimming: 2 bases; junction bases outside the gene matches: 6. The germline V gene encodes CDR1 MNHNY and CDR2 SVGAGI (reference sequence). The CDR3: CASSTNQGAGANVLTL. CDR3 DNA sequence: TGTGCCAGCAGTACTAATCAGGGGGCTGGGGCCAACGTCCTGACTCTC.

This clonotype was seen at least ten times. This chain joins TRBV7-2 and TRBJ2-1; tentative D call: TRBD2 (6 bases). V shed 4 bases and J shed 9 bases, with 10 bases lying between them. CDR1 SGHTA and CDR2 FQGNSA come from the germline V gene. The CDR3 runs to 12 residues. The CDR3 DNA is TGTGCCAGCAGCTCACTAGCCAGTGAGCAGTTCTTC. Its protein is CASSSLASEQFF.

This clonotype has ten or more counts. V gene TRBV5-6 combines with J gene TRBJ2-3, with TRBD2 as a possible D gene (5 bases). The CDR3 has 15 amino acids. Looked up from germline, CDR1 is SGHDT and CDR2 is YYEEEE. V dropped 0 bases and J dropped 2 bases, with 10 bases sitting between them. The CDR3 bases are TGTGCCAGCAGCTTGGAGGACTCCGACACAGATACGCAGTATTTT. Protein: CASSLEDSDTDTQYF.